This T cell receptor beta chain comes out of a study of cytomegalovirus exposure and HLA in healthy donors. Points from the study as a whole: HLA restriction was apparent for most CMV-associated TCR beta chains in a later analysis.

Concerning this clone itself: Its target is unknown.

The V end lost 3 bases, the J end lost 3 bases, and 9 bases lay between the germline ends. This CDR3 is built from 14 residues. Germline-derived CDR1 and CDR2 are MDHEN and SYDVKM. The PCR had 60 Vbeta and 13 Jbeta primers. Only in-frame clones appear in the TCRdb table, and some are missing; sequencing was by immunoSEQ multiplex PCR. This sample carries around 110,000 clones, 70% to 80% of them seen once, and the ten largest clones take about 0.8%. The sequence was collected from a boy between 10 and 17 years old in good health and CMV-seronegative. V usage is TRBV28 and J usage is TRBJ1-5, with D unresolved. The sample comprised PBMCs. CDR3: CASSFGFPNQPQHF. The CDR3 DNA follows: TGTGCCAGCAGTTTCGGGTTTCCCAATCAGCCCCAGCATTTT.